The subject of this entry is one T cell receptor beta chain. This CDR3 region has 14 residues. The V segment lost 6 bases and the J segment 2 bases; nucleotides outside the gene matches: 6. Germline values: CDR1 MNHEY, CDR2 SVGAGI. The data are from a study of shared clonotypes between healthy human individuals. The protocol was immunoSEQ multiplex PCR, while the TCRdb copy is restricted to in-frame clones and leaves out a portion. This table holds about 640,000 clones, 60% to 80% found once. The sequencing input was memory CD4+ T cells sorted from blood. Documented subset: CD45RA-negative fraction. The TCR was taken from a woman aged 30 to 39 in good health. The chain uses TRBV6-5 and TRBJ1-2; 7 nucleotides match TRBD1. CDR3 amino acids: CASSRTGVNYGYTF. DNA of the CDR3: TGTGCCAGCAGCCGAACAGGGGTAAACTATGGCTACACCTTC.